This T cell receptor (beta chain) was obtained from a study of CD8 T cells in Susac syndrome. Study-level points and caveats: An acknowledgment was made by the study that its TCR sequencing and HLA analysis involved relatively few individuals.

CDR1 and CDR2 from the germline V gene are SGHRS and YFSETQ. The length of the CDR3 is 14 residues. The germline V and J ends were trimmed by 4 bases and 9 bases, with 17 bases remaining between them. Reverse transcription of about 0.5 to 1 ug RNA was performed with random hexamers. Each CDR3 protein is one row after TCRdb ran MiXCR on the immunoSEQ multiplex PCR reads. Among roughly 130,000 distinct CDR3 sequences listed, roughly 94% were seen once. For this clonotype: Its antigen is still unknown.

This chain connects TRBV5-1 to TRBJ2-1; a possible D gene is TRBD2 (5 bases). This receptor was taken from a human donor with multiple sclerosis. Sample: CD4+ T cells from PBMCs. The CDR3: CASSRITSSTEQFF. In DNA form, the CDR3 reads TGCGCCAGCAGCCGAATCACCTCTAGCACTGAGCAGTTCTTC.